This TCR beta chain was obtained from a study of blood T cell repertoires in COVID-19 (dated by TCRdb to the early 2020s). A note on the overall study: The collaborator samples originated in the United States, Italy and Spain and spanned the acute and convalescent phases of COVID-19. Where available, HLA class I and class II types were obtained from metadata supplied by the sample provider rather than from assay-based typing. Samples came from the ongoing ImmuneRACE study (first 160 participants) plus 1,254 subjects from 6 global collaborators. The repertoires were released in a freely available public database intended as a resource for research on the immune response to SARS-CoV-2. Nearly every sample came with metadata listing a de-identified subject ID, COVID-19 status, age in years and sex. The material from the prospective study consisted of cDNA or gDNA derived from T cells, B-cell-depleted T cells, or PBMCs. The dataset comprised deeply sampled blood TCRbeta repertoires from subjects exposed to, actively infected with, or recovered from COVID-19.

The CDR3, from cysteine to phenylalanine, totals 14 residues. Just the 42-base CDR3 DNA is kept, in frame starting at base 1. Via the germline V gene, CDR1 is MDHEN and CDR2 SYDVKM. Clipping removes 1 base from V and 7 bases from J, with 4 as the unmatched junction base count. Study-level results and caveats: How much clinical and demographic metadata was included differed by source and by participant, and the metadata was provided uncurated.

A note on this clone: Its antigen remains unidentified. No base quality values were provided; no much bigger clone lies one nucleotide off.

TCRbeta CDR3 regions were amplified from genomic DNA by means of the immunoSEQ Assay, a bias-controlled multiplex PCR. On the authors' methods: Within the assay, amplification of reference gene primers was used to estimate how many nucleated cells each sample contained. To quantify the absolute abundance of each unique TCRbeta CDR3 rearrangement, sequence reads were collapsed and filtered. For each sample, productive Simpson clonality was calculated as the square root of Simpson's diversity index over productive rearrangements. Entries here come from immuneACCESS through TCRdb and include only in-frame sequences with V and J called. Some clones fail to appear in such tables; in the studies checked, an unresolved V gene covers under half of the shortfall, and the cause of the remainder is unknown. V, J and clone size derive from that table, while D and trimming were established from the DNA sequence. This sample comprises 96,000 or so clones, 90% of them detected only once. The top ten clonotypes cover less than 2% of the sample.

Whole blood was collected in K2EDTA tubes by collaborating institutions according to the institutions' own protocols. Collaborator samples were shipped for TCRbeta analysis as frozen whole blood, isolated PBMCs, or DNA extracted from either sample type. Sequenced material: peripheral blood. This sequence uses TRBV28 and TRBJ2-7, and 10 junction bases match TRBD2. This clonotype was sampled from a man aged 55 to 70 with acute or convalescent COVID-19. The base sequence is TGTGCCAGCAGTTTATCTAGCGGGAGTCGTGAGCAGTACTTC. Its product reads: CASSLSSGSREQYF.